This T cell receptor (beta chain) was retrieved from a study of graft-versus-host responses after intestinal transplantation. Overall study: After anti-thymocyte globulin induction, recipients took tacrolimus and steroids for three to four years.

The CDR3 covers 15 residues. The trim removed 6 bases at V and 6 bases at J, leaving 12 bases unmatched. Germline CDR1 SGHAT, CDR2 FQNNGV. Generated by immunoSEQ multiplex PCR, the TCRdb table keeps only in-frame clones and is missing some. The sample lists approximately 75,000 clones; 85% to 90% were seen once. In this sample, this clone turned up a few times. What it binds is not known. The sample was unstimulated CD8+ T cells sorted from spleen or lymph node cells, taken before transplant. The chain uses TRBV11-2 and TRBJ1-2; 8 bases line up with TRBD1. This TCR came from a human donor who was the organ donor for an intestinal transplant. CDR3: CASRRNNQGAHGYTF. The DNA for the CDR3 is TGTGCCAGCAGAAGGAACAATCAGGGGGCCCATGGCTACACCTTC.